This T cell receptor (beta chain) was sequenced for a study of shared clonotypes between healthy human individuals. Study-level findings and limits: Larger richness was generally estimated for naive than memory subsets. Rarefaction exposed incomplete sorted-subset sequencing despite large depth. The generation probabilities recorded for non-shared clonotypes fell below those of clonotypes shared by all four donors.

Method: immunoSEQ multiplex PCR; TCRdb's copy keeps in-frame clones and lacks some. The sample shows just over 2,000,000 clones, 90% to 95% of them seen only once. As regards this clone: Its antigen is unidentified.

Sequenced: naive CD4+ T cells sorted from blood. Sample subset: CD45RA+ positively selected. The sequence was obtained from a man between 18 and 29 years old in good health.

The DNA of the CDR3 is TGTGCCAGCAGTGTAGGGGGTAATGAGCAGTTCTTC. Translating it yields CASSVGGNEQFF. The V call is TRBV6-1, the J call TRBJ2-1; a possible D gene is TRBD1 (6 bases). The length of the CDR3 is 12 residues. CDR1 MNHNS and CDR2 SASEGT come from the germline V gene. The V and J ends lost 4 bases and 7 bases respectively, with 8 bases between them.